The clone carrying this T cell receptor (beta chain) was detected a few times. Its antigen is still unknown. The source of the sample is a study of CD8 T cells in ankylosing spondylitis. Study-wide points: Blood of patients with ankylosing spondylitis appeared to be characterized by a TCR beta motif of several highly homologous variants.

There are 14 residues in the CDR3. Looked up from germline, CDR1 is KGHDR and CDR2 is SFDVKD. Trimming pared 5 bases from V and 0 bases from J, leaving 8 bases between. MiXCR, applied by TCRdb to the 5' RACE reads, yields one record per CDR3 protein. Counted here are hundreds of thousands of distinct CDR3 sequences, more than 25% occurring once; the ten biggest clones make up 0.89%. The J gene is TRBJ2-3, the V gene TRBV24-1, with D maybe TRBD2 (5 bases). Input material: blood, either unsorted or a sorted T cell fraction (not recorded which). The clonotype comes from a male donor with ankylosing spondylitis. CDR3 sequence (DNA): TGTGCCACCAGTGGATGGGAGAGCACAGATACGCAGTATTTT. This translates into CATSGWESTDTQYF.